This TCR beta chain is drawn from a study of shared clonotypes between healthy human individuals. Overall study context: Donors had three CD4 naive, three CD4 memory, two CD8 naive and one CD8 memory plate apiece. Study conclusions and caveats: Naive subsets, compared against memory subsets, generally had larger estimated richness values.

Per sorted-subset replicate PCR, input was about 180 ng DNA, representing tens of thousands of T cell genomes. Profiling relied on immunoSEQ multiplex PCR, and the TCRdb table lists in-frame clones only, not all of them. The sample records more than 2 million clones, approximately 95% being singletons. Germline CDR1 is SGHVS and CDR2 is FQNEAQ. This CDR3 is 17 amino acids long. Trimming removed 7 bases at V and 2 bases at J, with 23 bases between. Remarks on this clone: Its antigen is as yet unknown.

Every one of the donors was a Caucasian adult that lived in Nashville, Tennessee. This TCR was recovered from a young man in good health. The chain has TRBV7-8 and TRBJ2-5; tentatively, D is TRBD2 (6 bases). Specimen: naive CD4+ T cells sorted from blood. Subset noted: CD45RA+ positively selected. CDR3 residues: CASTVEGLGTLQETQYF. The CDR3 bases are TGTGCCAGCACCGTCGAAGGTCTGGGGACTCTACAAGAGACCCAGTACTTC.